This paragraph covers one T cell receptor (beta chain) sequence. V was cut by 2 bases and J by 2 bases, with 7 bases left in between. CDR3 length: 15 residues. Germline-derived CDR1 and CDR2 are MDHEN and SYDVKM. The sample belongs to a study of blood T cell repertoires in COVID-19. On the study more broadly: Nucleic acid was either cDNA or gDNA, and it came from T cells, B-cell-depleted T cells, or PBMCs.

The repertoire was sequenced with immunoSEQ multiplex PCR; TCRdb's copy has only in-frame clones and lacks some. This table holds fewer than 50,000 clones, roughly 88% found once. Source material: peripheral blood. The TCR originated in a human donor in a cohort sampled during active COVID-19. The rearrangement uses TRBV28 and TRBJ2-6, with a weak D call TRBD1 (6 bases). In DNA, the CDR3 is TGTGCCAGCAGTTTACGACAGGCTGGGGCCAACGTCCTGACTTTC. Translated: CASSLRQAGANVLTF.